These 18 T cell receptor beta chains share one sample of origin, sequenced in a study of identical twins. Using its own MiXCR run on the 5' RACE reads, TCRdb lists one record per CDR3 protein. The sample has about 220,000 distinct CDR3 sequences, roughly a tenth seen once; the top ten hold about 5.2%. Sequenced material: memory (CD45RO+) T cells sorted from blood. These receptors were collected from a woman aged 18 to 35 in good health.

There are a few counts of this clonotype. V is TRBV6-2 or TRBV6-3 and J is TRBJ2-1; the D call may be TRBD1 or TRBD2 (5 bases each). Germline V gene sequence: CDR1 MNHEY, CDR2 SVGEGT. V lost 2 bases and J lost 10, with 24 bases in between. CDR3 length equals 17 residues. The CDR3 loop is CASSYAVWGNRGREQFF. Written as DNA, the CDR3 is TGTGCCAGCAGTTACGCCGTTTGGGGGAATAGGGGTAGAGAGCAGTTCTTC.

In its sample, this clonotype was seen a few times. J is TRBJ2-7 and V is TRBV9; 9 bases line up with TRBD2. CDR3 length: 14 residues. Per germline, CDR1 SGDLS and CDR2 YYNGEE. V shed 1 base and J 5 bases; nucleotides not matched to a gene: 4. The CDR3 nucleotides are TGTGCCAGCAGCGTACTAGCGGGAAGCGACGAGCAGTACTTC. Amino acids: CASSVLAGSDEQYF.

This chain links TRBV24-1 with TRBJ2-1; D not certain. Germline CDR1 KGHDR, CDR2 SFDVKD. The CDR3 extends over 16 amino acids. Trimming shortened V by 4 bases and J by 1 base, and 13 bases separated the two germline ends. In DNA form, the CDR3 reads TGTGCCACCAGTGACTCCCGGACGGCTTCCTACAATGAGCAGTTCTTC. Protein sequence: CATSDSRTASYNEQFF.

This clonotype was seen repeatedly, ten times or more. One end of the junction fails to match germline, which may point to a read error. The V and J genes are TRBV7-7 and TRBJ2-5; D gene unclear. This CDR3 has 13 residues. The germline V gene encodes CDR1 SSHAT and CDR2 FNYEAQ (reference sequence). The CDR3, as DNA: TGTGCTAGCAGCTTAGAATTAGGGGAGACCCAGTACTTC. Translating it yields CASSLELGETQYF.

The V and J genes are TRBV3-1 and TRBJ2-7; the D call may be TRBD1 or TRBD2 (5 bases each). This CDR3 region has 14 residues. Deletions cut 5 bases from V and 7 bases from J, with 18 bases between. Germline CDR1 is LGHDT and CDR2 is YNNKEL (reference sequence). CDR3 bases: TGTGCCAGCAGCGTATCCGGGACGGCGGCGGAGCAGTACTTC. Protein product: CASSVSGTAAEQYF.

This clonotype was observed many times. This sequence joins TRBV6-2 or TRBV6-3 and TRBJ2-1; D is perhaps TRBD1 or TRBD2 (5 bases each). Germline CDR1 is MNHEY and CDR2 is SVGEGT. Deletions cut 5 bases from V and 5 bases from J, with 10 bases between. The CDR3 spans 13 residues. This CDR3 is CASSGDENNEQFF. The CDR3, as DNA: TGTGCCAGCAGTGGGGACGAAAACAATGAGCAGTTCTTC.

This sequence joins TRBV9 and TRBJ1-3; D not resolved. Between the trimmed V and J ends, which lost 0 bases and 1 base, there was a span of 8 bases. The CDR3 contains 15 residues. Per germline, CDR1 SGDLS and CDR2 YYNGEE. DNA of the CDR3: TGTGCCAGCAGCGTAGCCCAGACGTCTGGAAACACCATATATTTT. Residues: CASSVAQTSGNTIYF. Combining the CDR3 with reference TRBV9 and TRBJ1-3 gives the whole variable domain DSGVTQTPKHLITATGQRVTLRCSPRSGDLSVYWYQQSLDQGLQFLIQYYNGEERAKGNILERFSAQQFPDLHSELNLSSLELGDSALYFCASSVAQTSGNTIYFGEGSWLTVV.

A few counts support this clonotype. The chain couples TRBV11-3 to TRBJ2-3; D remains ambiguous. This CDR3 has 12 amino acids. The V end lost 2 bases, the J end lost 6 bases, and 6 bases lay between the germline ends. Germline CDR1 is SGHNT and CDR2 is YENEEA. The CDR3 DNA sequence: TGTGCCAGCAGCTTAATCGTGGATACGCAGTATTTT. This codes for CASSLIVDTQYF.

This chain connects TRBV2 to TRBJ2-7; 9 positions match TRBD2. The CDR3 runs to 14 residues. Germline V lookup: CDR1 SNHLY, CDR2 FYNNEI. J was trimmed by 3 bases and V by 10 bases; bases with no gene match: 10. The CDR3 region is CATALTSGRYEQYF. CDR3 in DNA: TGTGCCACCGCCCTGACTAGCGGACGCTACGAGCAGTACTTC.

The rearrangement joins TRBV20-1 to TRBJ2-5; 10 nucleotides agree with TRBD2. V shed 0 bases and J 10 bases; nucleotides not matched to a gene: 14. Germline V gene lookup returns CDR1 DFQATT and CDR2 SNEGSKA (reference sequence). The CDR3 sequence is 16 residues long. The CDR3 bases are TGCAGTGCTAGAGAGGGTAGCGGGGGGCGTTTCGCGCGCCAGTACTTC. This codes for CSAREGSGGRFARQYF.

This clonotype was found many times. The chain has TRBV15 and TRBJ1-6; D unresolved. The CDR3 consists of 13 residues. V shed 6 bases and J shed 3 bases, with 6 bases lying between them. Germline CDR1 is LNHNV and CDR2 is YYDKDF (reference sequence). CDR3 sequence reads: CATRTDYNSPLHF. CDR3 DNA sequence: TGTGCCACCAGAACAGACTATAATTCACCCCTCCACTTT.

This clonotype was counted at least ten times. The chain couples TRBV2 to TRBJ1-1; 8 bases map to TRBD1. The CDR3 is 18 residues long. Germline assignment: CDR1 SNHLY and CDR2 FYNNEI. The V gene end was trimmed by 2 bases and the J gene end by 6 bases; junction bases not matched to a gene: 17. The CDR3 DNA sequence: TGTGCCAGCAGTGAAAACAGGGGGGAGCGTTATAGTGTGGCTGAAGCTTTCTTT. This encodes CASSENRGERYSVAEAFF.

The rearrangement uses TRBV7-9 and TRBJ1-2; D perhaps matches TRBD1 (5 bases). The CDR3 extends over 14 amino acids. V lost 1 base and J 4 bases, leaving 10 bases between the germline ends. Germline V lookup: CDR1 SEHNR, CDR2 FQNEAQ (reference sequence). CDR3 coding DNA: TGTGCCAGCAGCTTAGAACAGGCACCCTATGGCTACACCTTC. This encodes CASSLEQAPYGYTF.

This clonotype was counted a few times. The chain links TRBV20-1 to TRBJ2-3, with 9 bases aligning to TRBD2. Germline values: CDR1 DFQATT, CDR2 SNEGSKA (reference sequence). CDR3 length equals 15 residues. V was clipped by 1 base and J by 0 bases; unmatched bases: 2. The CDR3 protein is CSARALAGSTDTQYF. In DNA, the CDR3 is TGCAGTGCTAGAGCTCTAGCGGGGAGCACAGATACGCAGTATTTT.

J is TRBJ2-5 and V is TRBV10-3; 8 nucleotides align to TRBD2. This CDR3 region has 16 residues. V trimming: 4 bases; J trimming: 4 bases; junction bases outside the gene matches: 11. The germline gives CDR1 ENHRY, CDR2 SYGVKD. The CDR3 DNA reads TGTGCCATCAGTGTGTCCGCGGGGGGCCGGGGAGAGACCCAGTACTTC. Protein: CAISVSAGGRGETQYF.

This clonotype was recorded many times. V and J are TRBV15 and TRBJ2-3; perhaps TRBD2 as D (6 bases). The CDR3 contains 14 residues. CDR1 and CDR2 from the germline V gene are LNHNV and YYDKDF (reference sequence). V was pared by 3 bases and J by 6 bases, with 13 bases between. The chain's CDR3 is CATSRSGRGDTQYF. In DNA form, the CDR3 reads TGTGCCACCAGCAGGTCTGGACGGGGGGATACGCAGTATTTT.

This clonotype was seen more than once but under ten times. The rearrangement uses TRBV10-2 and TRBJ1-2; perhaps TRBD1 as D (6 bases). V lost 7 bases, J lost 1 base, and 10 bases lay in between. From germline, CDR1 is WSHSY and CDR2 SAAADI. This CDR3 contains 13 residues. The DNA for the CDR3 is TGCGCCAGCATACAGGGAAGTAACTATGGCTACACCTTC. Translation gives CASIQGSNYGYTF.

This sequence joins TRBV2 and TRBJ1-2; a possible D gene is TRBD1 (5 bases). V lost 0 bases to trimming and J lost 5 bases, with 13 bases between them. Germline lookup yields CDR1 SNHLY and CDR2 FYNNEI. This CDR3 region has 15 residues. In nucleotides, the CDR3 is TGTGCCAGCAGTGAAGCTCGCAGGGATGGATATGGCTACACCTTC. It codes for CASSEARRDGYGYTF.